This paragraph reports one T cell receptor beta chain. The data belong to a study of T cell changes during pregnancy in multiple sclerosis. Assay: immunoSEQ multiplex PCR; the TCRdb copy retains only in-frame clones and omits some. The repertoire holds roughly 100,000 clones, roughly nine tenths seen once, with 3% to 3.5% in the top ten. Germline V gene data show CDR1 as MNHNS and CDR2 as SASEGT. This CDR3 is built from 15 residues. Between the trimmed V and J ends, which lost 7 bases and 3 bases, there was a span of 16 bases. Sequenced here: peripheral blood, sampled after pregnancy. This receptor was taken from a female donor with multiple sclerosis, enrolled in a pregnancy study. The chain combines TRBV6-1 with TRBJ2-1; D perhaps matches TRBD2 (7 bases). CDR3 coding DNA: TGTGCCAGCACCGAGAGGGGGGGGTACTACAATGAGCAGTTCTTC. Translation gives CASTERGGYYNEQFF.